This TCR beta chain comes out of a study of T cell responses to AZD1222 COVID-19 vaccine. Findings of the study overall: Of spike-specific TCRs, nearly half reportedly target regions left unmutated in variants. Seropositive AZD1222 recipients at baseline numbered only five to seven.

The J segment lost 3 bases and the V segment lost 4 bases, leaving 1 base of the junction unmatched. This CDR3 is built from 14 residues. Germline V gene data show CDR1 as SGHRS and CDR2 as YFSETQ. In regard to this clone: Its target is unknown.

Here immunoSEQ multiplex PCR was the method, and the copy in TCRdb shows in-frame clones only, minus some. The sample yields 110,000 or so clones, about 91% seen once. This sequence joins TRBV5-1 and TRBJ2-6; 7 bases map to TRBD1. Specimen: peripheral blood, collected 28 days after the second AZD1222 dose. This clonotype originated in an adult who received the AZD1222 COVID-19 vaccine. CDR3 in amino acids: CASSTGDGANVLTF. In nucleotides, the CDR3 is TGCGCCAGCAGCACAGGGGATGGGGCCAACGTCCTGACTTTC.